The 9 T cell receptor beta chains listed next were all sequenced from one sample in a study of OX40 agonist ivuxolimab in advanced cancers. Clones were read by immunoSEQ multiplex PCR, and TCRdb kept only the in-frame ones, dropping some. The profile covers tens of thousands of clones, with 70% to 85% appearing a single time and roughly 11% taken by the ten largest. Material: CD4+ or CD8+ T cells sorted from blood, obtained in a trial of the OX40 agonist ivuxolimab. These receptors were collected from an adult with an advanced solid tumor such as melanoma, head and neck, liver or kidney cancer.

In this sample, this clone turned up once. This may come from a read error, since a much larger clone is one base off. Other DNA sequences within the sample encode an identical CDR3. The chain has TRBV6-6 and TRBJ2-7; no firm D call. The germline V and J ends were trimmed by 5 bases and 0 bases, with 2 bases remaining between them. Germline V gene lookup returns CDR1 MNHNY and CDR2 SVGAGI (reference sequence). This CDR3 has 11 amino acids. CDR3: CASSTSYEQYF. DNA for the CDR3: TGTGCCAGCAGTACCTCCTACGAGCAGTACTTC.

CDR3 nucleotide sequence: TGTGCCAGCAGGGGACAGGGGACAGCCCATGGCTACACCTTC. It codes for CASRGQGTAHGYTF. The V and J genes are TRBV2 and TRBJ1-2; TRBD1 aligns across 10 bases. CDR1 SNHLY and CDR2 FYNNEI come from the germline V gene. The CDR3 is 14 amino acids. Losses at the gene ends were 6 bases for V and 6 bases for J; bases not matched to a gene: 7. Full variable domain (outside the CDR3, taken from reference TRBV2 and TRBJ1-2): EPEVTQTPSHQVTQMGQEVILRCVPISNHLYFYWYRQILGQKVEFLVSFYNNEISEKSEIFDDQFSVERPDGSNFTLKIRSTKLEDSAMYFCASRGQGTAHGYTFGSGTRLTVV.

This CDR3 reads CASSASSNTGELFF. In DNA form, the CDR3 reads TGTGCCAGCAGCGCGTCTTCGAACACCGGGGAGCTGTTTTTT. This chain connects TRBV9 to TRBJ2-2; D not resolved. This CDR3 is built from 14 residues. The V and J ends lost 3 bases and 0 bases respectively, with 6 bases between them. Per the germline V gene, CDR1 is SGDLS and CDR2 is YYNGEE.

The J gene is TRBJ2-4, the V gene TRBV5-6; TRBD1 or TRBD2 may be the D gene (7 bases each). The germline V gene has CDR1 SGHDT and CDR2 YYEEEE. The V gene lost 2 bases and the J gene lost 3 bases, with 15 bases spanning the gap. The CDR3 length is 16 residues. The CDR3 loop is CASSFLGGGDKNIQYF. CDR3 nucleotides: TGTGCCAGCAGCTTTTTGGGAGGGGGCGACAAAAACATTCAGTACTTC.

The sample holds a few counts of this clone. V usage is TRBV2 and J usage is TRBJ1-5; 7 bases align to TRBD1. Germline V lookup: CDR1 SNHLY, CDR2 FYNNEI. V shed 6 bases and J 0 bases; nucleotides not matched to a gene: 5. The CDR3 consists of 15 residues. CDR3 loop: CASRETGSSNQPQHF. CDR3 in DNA: TGTGCCAGCAGGGAGACAGGGAGTAGCAATCAGCCCCAGCATTTT.

This chain uses TRBV18 with TRBJ2-7; D is perhaps TRBD1 (7 bases). This CDR3 contains 12 residues. The germline gives CDR1 KGHSH, CDR2 LQKENI. V lost 5 bases and J 6 bases, leaving 11 bases between the germline ends. The CDR3 DNA is TGTGCCAGCTCAGCCCAGGGGGGCGAGCAGTACTTC. It yields the protein CASSAQGGEQYF. The full variable domain, rest sourced from reference TRBV18 and TRBJ2-7, is NAGVMQNPRHLVRRRGQEARLRCSPMKGHSHVYWYRQLPEEGLKFMVYLQKENIIDESGMPKERFSAEFPKEGPSILRIQQVVRGDSAAYFCASSAQGGEQYFGPGTRLTVT.

The CDR3 sequence: CASSLEGGVRETQYF. CDR3 nucleotides: TGTGCCAGCAGCTTAGAGGGCGGGGTAAGGGAGACCCAGTACTTC. The gene calls are TRBV7-2 and TRBJ2-5, with D tentatively TRBD2 (6 bases). Germline V lookup: CDR1 SGHTA, CDR2 FQGNSA. The CDR3 is made up of 15 amino acids. V gave up 1 base and J gave up 5 bases, with 14 bases separating them.

The rearrangement uses TRBV27 and TRBJ2-7; D possibly corresponds to TRBD1 (5 bases). The CDR3 extends over 17 amino acids. Germline V gene sequence: CDR1 MNHEY, CDR2 SMNVEV (reference sequence). The ends were cut back, 3 bases at V and 0 bases at J, with 18 bases in the middle. For the CDR3, the DNA is TGTGCCAGCAGTTTCGCTTGGGGTGACAGAGACTCCTACGAGCAGTACTTC. Translated: CASSFAWGDRDSYEQYF.

The chain uses TRBV5-1 and TRBJ2-5; possibly TRBD2 for D (7 bases). Deletions cut 2 bases from V and 5 bases from J, with 10 bases between. In germline, CDR1 is SGHRS, CDR2 YFSETQ. The CDR3 loop spans 13 amino acids. CDR3 residues: CASSLQGGETQYF. The CDR3 DNA follows: TGCGCCAGCAGCTTACAGGGAGGGGAGACCCAGTACTTC.